This is a list of T cell receptor beta chains from one sample in a study of T cell responses to AZD1222 COVID-19 vaccine. TCRdb's copy holds only in-frame clones and misses some; the assay was immunoSEQ multiplex PCR. In the table there are approximately 190,000 clones, approximately 90% of which are singletons. Sequences were derived from peripheral blood, sampled on day 0 of AZD1222 vaccination. All receptors come from an adult in good health. Each CDR3 is given with its conserved first and last residue. The D gene is left open where the match is weak.

CASSDLGISGNTIYF	TGTGCCAGCAGTGATCTGGGAATCTCTGGAAACACCATATATTTT	TRBV2	TRBJ1-3	.
CASSRPGQGRDGSGNTIYF	TGTGCCAGCAGCCGCCCCGGACAGGGAAGGGATGGCTCTGGAAACACCATATATTTT	TRBV6-2/TRBV6-3	TRBJ1-3	TRBD1
CASSPRDTVFNSPLHF	TGTGCCAGCAGCCCCAGGGACACCGTTTTTAATTCACCCCTCCACTTT	TRBV9	TRBJ1-6	.
CASTGDLYNEQFF	TGTGCCAGCACCGGAGATCTGTACAATGAGCAGTTCTTC	TRBV7-9	TRBJ2-1	.
CASSLSGTQFGRGYTF	TGTGCCAGCAGTCTGTCCGGGACCCAATTCGGACGTGGCTACACCTTC	TRBV28	TRBJ1-2	.
CASSSPYEQYF	TGTGCCAGCAGCTCACCCTACGAGCAGTACTTC	TRBV7-2	TRBJ2-7	.
CASRPQGTGAEAFF	TGTGCCAGTAGACCTCAAGGGACAGGGGCTGAAGCTTTCTTT	TRBV19	TRBJ1-1	TRBD1
CASSLVGPMNTEAFF	TGTGCCAGCAGCTTAGTGGGTCCAATGAACACTGAAGCTTTCTTT	TRBV7-9	TRBJ1-1	.
CASSFRGGQLYEQYF	TGCGCCAGCAGCTTTAGGGGGGGACAGCTCTACGAGCAGTACTTC	TRBV5-1	TRBJ2-7	.
CASSPGPPGGANYGYTF	TGTGCCAGCAGCCCGGGGCCCCCAGGAGGGGCTAACTATGGCTACACCTTC	TRBV7-3	TRBJ1-2	.
CASSLSGGYGYTF	TGTGCCAGCAGTTTATCGGGGGGCTATGGCTACACCTTC	TRBV28	TRBJ1-2	.
CASSTGQTYEQYF	TGTGCCAGTAGTACCGGACAGACCTACGAGCAGTACTTC	TRBV19	TRBJ2-7	.
CSVAPGQGAGGYTF	TGCAGCGTTGCCCCGGGACAGGGGGCGGGCGGCTACACCTTC	TRBV29-1	TRBJ1-2	TRBD1
CATSEGSGTGVLDTQYF	TGTGCCACCAGTGAGGGCTCGGGGACAGGGGTTTTAGATACGCAGTATTTT	TRBV24-1	TRBJ2-3	TRBD1